This T cell receptor (beta chain) stems from a study of blood T cell repertoires in COVID-19. Study details: Researchers got acute and convalescent COVID-19 samples from the United States, Italy and Spain. T cells, B-cell-depleted T cells, or PBMCs supplied cDNA or gDNA.

In the original workflow: From reference gene primer amplification, estimates of nucleated cell counts were derived. The protocol was immunoSEQ multiplex PCR, while the TCRdb copy is restricted to in-frame clones and leaves out a portion. The V and J calls and clone size are taken from that table; D and trimming were inferred from the DNA. This sample has some 160,000 clones, with about four fifths found just once. Germline-derived CDR1 and CDR2 are MNHEY and SVGAGI. The CDR3 extends over 12 amino acids. V lost 11 bases, J lost 3 bases, and 11 bases lay in between. The clonotype was recovered from a man in his sixties or seventies with active or convalescent COVID-19. Sequencing was done on a sample of peripheral blood. The J gene is TRBJ1-5, the V gene TRBV6-5; weak D call: TRBD1 (6 bases). The CDR3 nucleotides read TGTGCCGCCGGGACACACAATCAGCCCCAGCATTTT. Translation: CAAGTHNQPQHF.